This T cell receptor (beta chain) was obtained from a study of T cell changes during pregnancy in multiple sclerosis. The germline CDR1 and CDR2 sequences are MDHEN and SYDVKM. Trimming at V came to 4 bases and at J to 2 bases, leaving 23 bases not matched to a gene. This CDR3 has 21 amino acids. Assay: immunoSEQ multiplex PCR; the TCRdb copy retains only in-frame clones and omits some. The sample holds just over 35,000 clones, over 85% seen once. The chain carries TRBV28 and TRBJ2-1, with 7 nucleotides matching TRBD2. Material: CD4+ T cells from peripheral blood mononuclear cells, obtained after pregnancy. The clonotype originates from a female donor in good health, enrolled as a control in a pregnancy study. The CDR3 spells CASSSRFSGGDGTTPYNEQFF. Written as DNA, the CDR3 is TGTGCCAGCAGTTCCCGTTTTAGTGGGGGGGACGGGACTACCCCCTACAATGAGCAGTTCTTC.